This T cell receptor (beta chain) was recovered during a study of Graves' ophthalmopathy and Graves' hyperthyroidism (dated by TCRdb to 2017 to 2018). At the level of the whole study: Peripheral blood was collected at initial diagnosis, before any treatment. The independent validation cohort included approximately 19 hyperthyroidism patients plus 17 patients who later progressed from hyperthyroidism to ophthalmopathy. In total, 120 to 150 blood samples were TCR-sequenced: under 45 ophthalmopathy, some 75 hyperthyroidism and approximately 17 hyperthyroidism-to-ophthalmopathy patients. For training and testing, the 100 or so patients in the discovery cohort were randomly divided in a 7:3 ratio. In about six hyperthyroidism patients, T-cell repertoires of thyroid tissue and blood were compared. The study used TCR beta repertoire signatures to distinguish Graves' ophthalmopathy from Graves' hyperthyroidism and to predict progression to ophthalmopathy. Following sample collection, hyperthyroidism patients were given methimazole at a starting dose of 30 mg daily, and ophthalmopathy patients were given high-dose intravenous methylprednisolone. To explore V-J signatures that distinguish ophthalmopathy from hyperthyroidism, a discovery set of roughly 98 patients was enrolled, made up of approximately 45 with ophthalmopathy and roughly 55 with stable hyperthyroidism.

TCR beta CDR3 regions were amplified from RNA transcripts for repertoire sequencing. A first-round RT-PCR used HTBI primers with the Qiagen OneStep RT-PCR kit, followed by a second-round multiplex PCR, size selection and purification. Libraries were sequenced paired-end with 100 bp reads on an Illumina HiSeq2000. The original pipeline was this. Reads were processed with SOAPnuke, discarding reads with adapters, uncalled bases, mean Phred below 15, or no exact constant-primer or identifier match. COPE v1.2.5 was used to merge the high-quality paired reads. Clonotypes were defined as unique nucleotide sequences and were aligned to IMGT TRB V, D and J references using MiTCR v1.1. The analysis was limited to V-J combinations with a frequency above 0.0001, which together covered more than 98% of repertoires. A TCR clonal expansion and chaos score per V-J combination was defined as the ratio of F50 clonal expansion to chaos observed in the TCRdist matrix. Welch's t-statistics and random forest were used to reduce the features to approximately 13 V-J combinations, which were then used as input to a naive Bayes classifier. The Morisita-Horn index was used to measure how similar the thyroid and blood repertoires were. TCRdb took the public reads, trimmed them with fastp at Q25, ran MiXCR for clone calling and kept in-frame beta chains. For every CDR3 protein sequence, its rows merge into one entry that carries the most common genes and DNA. None of the V and J calls come from the authors' own analysis; TCRdb made them. Across this sample there are about 620,000 distinct CDR3 sequences, with about 24% seen only once. The ten largest clones capture approximately 7.7% of the sample.

The sample holds many counts of this clonotype. No antigen is known for it. It has no much larger one-base neighbor in the sample; base qualities were not kept. Hyperthyroidism was defined as stable when no progression to ophthalmopathy occurred within 18 months of follow-up. Patients with hyperthyroidism were aged 18 to 65 years, had been newly diagnosed, and had a disease duration of less than 2 months. Patients were excluded if they had other autoimmune diseases, uncontrolled infections, pregnancy or lactation. Diagnosis relied on clinical symptoms, serum thyroxine, TRAb, thyroid ultrasound and orbital computed tomography. Using Ficoll-Paque density gradient centrifugation, PBMCs were isolated from 10 ml of fresh peripheral blood. Trizol reagent was used to extract the total RNA, and its quality was then checked on an Agilent 2100 Bioanalyzer. Paper-wide results and their limitations: Ophthalmopathy was separated from stable hyperthyroidism by the 13-signature model with more than 85% sensitivity and about 81% specificity in cross-validation and with 80%/75% in the test set. Most of the expanded thyroid clonotypes with a frequency above 0.001 were also detected in blood, and it was suggested that the thyroid immune response may be reflected by blood repertoires. In validation, the model predicted ophthalmopathy progression with about 70% sensitivity and around 72% specificity; some 13 predicted patients were CT-confirmed with GO in a median of approximately six months. No statistical method was used to predetermine the sample size, and group allocation was not hidden from the investigators.

The TCR originated in a woman between 18 and 29 years old with stable Graves' hyperthyroidism. Some clones in this sample may be carry-over from other donors' samples. Donor details come from another sample of the same person, matched by shared clones. Material: peripheral blood.

The CDR3 amino acid sequence is: CASTPYSSNTGELFF. The DNA sequence follows: TGTGCCAGCACTCCCTACAGCTCGAACACCGGGGAGCTGTTTTTT. The chain links TRBV2 with TRBJ2-2, with no reliable assignment of the D segment. The junction shows trimming of 7 bases on V and 0 bases on J, plus 12 bases between the germline ends. The CDR3 covers 15 residues, taking in both the cysteine and the phenylalanine. Just CDR3 DNA is preserved here, 45 bases in frame from base 1. From the germline V gene, CDR1 is SNHLY and CDR2 is FYNNEI.